This T cell receptor (beta chain) appears in the sequencing data of a study of PD-1 blockade in classical Hodgkin lymphoma. General observations from the study: TCR diversity at baseline was reported to be reduced in newly diagnosed patients relative to healthy donors. The drivers behind the repertoire differences, possibly disease activity or prior therapy, remain undefined. By C4D1 there was a significant rise in CD4+ TCR diversity but not in CD8+ TCR diversity. Complete responders' diversity at baseline resembled that of newly diagnosed patients.

To note about this clone: Its antigen remains unidentified.

Some clones are missing from TCRdb's copy, which holds only in-frame ones; the method was immunoSEQ multiplex PCR. The sample includes about 66,000 clones, over 70% of them seen just once. Per germline, CDR1 LNHNV and CDR2 YYDKDF (reference sequence). CDR3 length: 12 residues. Trimming took 2 bases from V and 3 from J, leaving 4 bases between them. Each patient's relapse followed autologous stem cell transplantation, and brentuximab vedotin exposure varied. The receptor was derived from a human donor with classical Hodgkin lymphoma. Material: peripheral blood mononuclear cells (PBMCs), obtained before the second cycle of nivolumab. The rearrangement uses TRBV15 and TRBJ1-1, with D unclear. The CDR3 protein is CATSRSDTEAFF. CDR3 nucleotides: TGTGCCACCAGCAGATCCGACACTGAAGCTTTCTTT.